Detailed here is one T cell receptor (beta chain). This CDR3 has 16 amino acids. V lost 1 base to trimming and J lost 7 bases, with 14 bases between them. Germline lookup yields CDR1 LNHDA and CDR2 SQIVND (reference sequence). Authors' data handling: Cell counts per sample came from amplifying reference gene primers. The table came from immunoSEQ multiplex PCR; TCRdb's copy has only in-frame clones and leaves some out. The DNA was the basis for D and trimming; V, J and clone size are from that table. This sample has 150,000 to 200,000 clones, with 80% to 85% found just once. This sample is drawn from a study of blood T cell repertoires in COVID-19. Study at large: Donors in the United States, Italy and Spain gave samples during acute or convalescent COVID-19. PBMCs, B-cell-depleted T cells, or T cells provided the cDNA or gDNA that made up the material.

The V gene is TRBV19, the J gene TRBJ1-6; D is perhaps TRBD1 (5 bases). Material for sequencing was peripheral blood. The sequence was collected from a human donor with acute or convalescent COVID-19. The donor label of this sample is uncertain. The CDR3 region is CASSIAHGGVNSPLHF. The DNA of the CDR3 is TGTGCCAGTAGTATAGCCCACGGAGGGGTAAATTCACCCCTCCACTTT. Looking up the rest from reference TRBV19 and TRBJ1-6 gives the full variable domain: DGGITQSPKYLFRKEGQNVTLSCEQNLNHDAMYWYRQDPGQGLRLIYYSQIVNDFQKGDIAEGYSVSREKKESFPLTVTSAQKNPTAFYLCASSIAHGGVNSPLHFGNGTRLTVT.